Here is one T cell receptor (beta chain) with its context. What it binds is not known. Germline V lookup: CDR1 SQVTM, CDR2 ANQGSEA. V gave up 5 bases and J gave up 0 bases, with 10 bases separating them. The length of the CDR3 is 13 residues. These data come from a study of cytotoxic CD8 clonotypes in ibrutinib-treated CLL. Study information: Overall, roughly 25 responses were partial and 2 complete; following median around 68 months, approximately 15 patients stayed remitted and approximately 12 progressed. Samples averaged 255,043 productive templates and about 94,000 productive rearrangements. Whole-study findings and limits: Researchers report that baseline clonality outpaced age-matched healthy donors and tracked circulating CD8+ T-cell counts.

Measured with immunoSEQ multiplex PCR; TCRdb has only the in-frame clones, and not every one. The data show some 50,000 clones, 55% to 65% seen once. The source is a human donor with chronic lymphocytic leukemia. The chain joins TRBV29-1 to TRBJ1-1, with D possibly being TRBD1 (6 bases). Sequences were derived from PBMCs, sampled after 24 months of ibrutinib treatment. CDR3 nucleotide sequence: TGCAGCGTTTCCACAGGGATGAACACTGAAGCTTTCTTT. Its translation: CSVSTGMNTEAFF.